The clone carrying this T cell receptor beta chain was counted at least ten times. The table came from immunoSEQ multiplex PCR; TCRdb's copy has only in-frame clones and leaves some out. There are 50,000 to 70,000 clones in the sample; approximately 80% occur only once, and 2.8% lies in the top ten. The sample comes from a study of OX40 agonist ivuxolimab in advanced cancers. Study in general: An agonistic anti-OX40 (CD134) antibody, ivuxolimab, was used to treat the patients.

This CDR3 contains 15 residues. The V segment lost 0 bases and the J segment 6 bases; nucleotides outside the gene matches: 6. Germline V lookup: CDR1 SGDLS, CDR2 YYNGEE. This TCR came from an adult with an advanced solid tumor such as melanoma, head and neck, liver or kidney cancer. The sample in question was CD4+ or CD8+ T cells sorted from blood, obtained in a trial of the OX40 agonist ivuxolimab. The J gene is TRBJ1-5, the V gene TRBV9; 7 positions match TRBD1. The CDR3: CASSVGGQGGQPQHF. CDR3 nucleotides: TGTGCCAGCAGCGTAGGGGGCCAGGGGGGTCAGCCCCAGCATTTT. Variable domain in full (rest from reference TRBV9 and TRBJ1-5): DSGVTQTPKHLITATGQRVTLRCSPRSGDLSVYWYQQSLDQGLQFLIQYYNGEERAKGNILERFSAQQFPDLHSELNLSSLELGDSALYFCASSVGGQGGQPQHFGDGTRLSIL.